The entry below describes one TCR beta chain. What antigen it recognizes has not been identified. It has no much larger one-base neighbor in the sample; base qualities were not kept. Spanning cysteine to phenylalanine, the CDR3 consists of 13 amino acids. Only the CDR3 DNA is retained, 39 bases long and in frame from the first base. V was cut back by 3 bases and J by 3 bases, leaving a gap of 6 bases between them. According to the germline V gene, CDR1 reads MDHEN and CDR2 reads SYDVKM. This specimen comes from a study of shared clonotypes between healthy human individuals (dated by TCRdb to the early 2020s). In terms of the full investigation: A few men and two women, aged 18 to 49 years, made up the cohort. For each donor, three plates each were used for CD4 naive and CD4 memory, two plates were used for CD8 naive, and one plate was used for CD8 memory. To estimate repertoire size and how much clonotype sharing occurs between individuals, the study deeply sequenced the blood TCR repertoires of about five healthy adults. To increase sequencing depth and limit assay-specific biases, different laboratories used diverse techniques to prepare libraries and sequence TCR repertoires. Leukapheresis yielded between about 0.8 and 9.5 billion PBMCs per donor.

Overall study results and their limits: Compared with non-shared clonotypes, clonotypes shared by all four sorted-subset donors had higher generation probabilities. Sampling was restricted to blood, and TCR repertoires in tissues likely differ from the TCR repertoires found in blood. Pairwise subsampling led to the expectation that sequencing depth would affect the degree of clonotype sharing among donors. Even with the large sequencing depth, rarefaction of the sorted-subset datasets indicated that sequencing was incomplete. Naive subsets generally had larger estimated clonotype richness than memory subsets. Across a handful of donors, approximately 5% of naive CD4, roughly 3.8% of naive CD8, about 2.3% of memory CD4, and under 0.45% of memory CD8 clonotypes were shared. The small number of donors limited the genetic and exposure-history diversity represented.

CD8 naive samples were obtained by positive selection for CCR7 among CD45RO-negative cells, yielding a CD45RA+CCR7+ population from which TemRA cells were excluded. Healthy HIV-negative adults with no recently reported acute infections or vaccinations were included as donors. All donors were Caucasian adults living in Nashville, Tennessee, USA. Blood was collected by leukapheresis, and PBMCs were isolated by Ficoll-Histopaque density gradient centrifugation and then cryopreserved in liquid nitrogen vapor phase. Analytical flow cytometry was used to check the purity and quantity of every magnetically sorted T cell population. Genomic DNA was isolated from every sorted fraction and measured by UV absorbance on a Nanodrop 2000c. TCR CDR3 regions were amplified from genomic DNA by multiplex PCR using the deep immunoSEQ assay. Extracted genomic DNA from each cell subset was spread evenly across all wells of several immunoSEQ 96-well plates, with each plate serving as a replicate. For sorted subsets, about 200 ng genomic DNA, equal to 25,000 to 35,000 T cell genomes, was loaded into each replicate PCR. The purified libraries were quantified using a Qubit 3.0 fluorometer, sized with a Bioanalyzer 2100, and then quantified again using the KAPA Library Quantification kit. A separate single-read 150-cycle Illumina NextSeq 550 flow cell was used to sequence each immunoSEQ 96-well plate. Per the source publication's procedure: Because only junctional sequences without quality scores were contained in the immunoSEQ output, filtering matching that applied to full-length reads could not be performed. Sequences were annotated with PyIR, a Python wrapper for IgBLAST v1.9, using IMGT germline references to assign V/J genes and CDR3. Reads were removed for weak V/J assignments (E-value above 1e-6), missing CDR3, stop codons, out-of-frame junctions, or ambiguous translated residues. V3J clonotypes were defined by identical inferred V gene, J gene, and CDR3 amino acid sequence. Percentage overlap between repertoires was computed as shared unique clonotypes divided by the size of the smaller repertoire. Three approaches were used to assess repertoire richness: RTK rarefaction, the Chao1 estimator, and Recon v2.1 estimates of unobserved clonotypes. For all TCRbeta clonotypes obtained by the gDNA method from a handful of donors, generation probabilities were computed with OLGA. TCRdb provides this immuneACCESS table in a form limited to in-frame rearrangements. Some clones are lacking; in checked studies, under half of them reflect an unresolved V gene, and why the rest are absent is not known. V and J calls and clone size follow that table, whereas D and trimming were derived from the DNA. Counted in this sample were hundreds of thousands of clones; 95% to 96% of them appeared once. Approximately 0.12% of the sample is taken by the ten largest.

The chain couples TRBV28 to TRBJ1-5, with no confidently assigned D gene. The TCR was taken from a woman in her 30s in good health. The sample taken for sequencing was naive CD8+ T cells sorted from blood. The cell subset or site label for this specimen denotes: CD45RA+CCR7+. The nucleotides are TGTGCCAGCAGTTTGGGATACAATCAGCCCCAGCATTTT. This codes for CASSLGYNQPQHF.